This T cell receptor (beta chain) derives from a study of CD8 T cells in Susac syndrome. The RNA, about 0.45 to 1 ug, was put through reverse transcription using random hexamers. One entry per CDR3 protein results from TCRdb running MiXCR on the immunoSEQ multiplex PCR reads. Here the sample spans about 120,000 distinct CDR3 sequences, about 95% being singletons. Germline CDR1 is DFQATT and CDR2 is SNEGSKA (reference sequence). The CDR3 loop spans 14 amino acids. The junction had 4 bases not matched to a gene; V was cut back by 1 base and J by 4 bases. The sequencing input was CD8+ T cells from PBMCs. This TCR was recovered from a human donor with Susac syndrome. J is TRBJ1-5 and V is TRBV20-1; 7 positions agree with TRBD1. This CDR3 is CSARVGTENQPQHF. The DNA of the CDR3 is TGCAGTGCTAGAGTTGGGACAGAGAATCAGCCCCAGCATTTT.